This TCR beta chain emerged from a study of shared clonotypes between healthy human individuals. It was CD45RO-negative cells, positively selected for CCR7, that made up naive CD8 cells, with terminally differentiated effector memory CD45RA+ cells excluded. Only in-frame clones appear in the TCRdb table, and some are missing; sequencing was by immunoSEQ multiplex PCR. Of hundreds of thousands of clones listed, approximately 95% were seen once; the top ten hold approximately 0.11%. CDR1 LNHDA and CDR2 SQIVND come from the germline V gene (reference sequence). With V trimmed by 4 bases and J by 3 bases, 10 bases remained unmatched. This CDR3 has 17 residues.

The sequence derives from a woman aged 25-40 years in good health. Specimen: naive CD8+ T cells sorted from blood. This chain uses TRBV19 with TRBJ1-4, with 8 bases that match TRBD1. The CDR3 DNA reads TGTGCCAGTAGTACAAGCCTCAGACAGGGGCCTAATGAAAAACTGTTTTTT. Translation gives CASSTSLRQGPNEKLFF.